This TCR beta chain was identified during a study of OX40 agonist ivuxolimab in advanced cancers. Background on the study: Patients assigned to dose escalation were diagnosed with hepatocellular carcinoma, melanoma, renal cell or head and neck cancer.

Regarding the study as a whole: In CD8+ T cells, expanded clones were on average more numerous than in CD4+. Among the lowest levels of clonal expansion were found in partial responders at 0.1-3.0 mg/kg. Clonal expansion from baseline to week 6 occurred in both CD4+ and CD8+ T cells.

Germline assignment: CDR1 SGDLS and CDR2 YYNGEE. The CDR3 spans 16 residues. V was shortened by 3 bases and J by 2 bases, with 15 bases between the two germline ends. About this clone itself: Its antigen is undetermined.

The protocol was immunoSEQ multiplex PCR, while the TCRdb copy is restricted to in-frame clones and leaves out a portion. The sample gives 25,000 to 35,000 clones, about 84% of which show up once; about 25% is in the top ten. The TCR comes from an adult with an advanced solid tumor such as melanoma, head and neck, liver or kidney cancer. Source: CD4+ or CD8+ T cells sorted from blood, taken in a trial of the OX40 agonist ivuxolimab. This chain joins TRBV9 and TRBJ2-4; a weak D match, TRBD1 (6 bases). The DNA of the CDR3 is TGTGCCAGCAGCGACCAAACAGGGATCACCAAAAACATTCAGTACTTC. This sequence encodes CASSDQTGITKNIQYF.